This is a list of T cell receptor beta chains from one sample in a study of cytotoxic CD8 clonotypes in ibrutinib-treated CLL. Sequenced by immunoSEQ multiplex PCR; TCRdb stores in-frame clones only, minus some. The data show approximately 47,000 clones, 60% to 70% seen once. The sequenced sample was PBMCs, obtained after 24 months of ibrutinib treatment. All receptors come from a human donor with chronic lymphocytic leukemia. CDR3s include the opening cysteine and the closing phenylalanine or tryptophan. Each record gives: clone size, V gene, J gene, CDR3 protein. Clone size is given for some rows only: seen once, a few or many times, or a class if the clone is expanded.

clone_size: -; v_call: TRBV2; j_call: TRBJ2-3; cdr3_aa: CASSGGLYTDTQYF
clone_size: few; v_call: TRBV7-7; j_call: TRBJ1-2; cdr3_aa: CASSLASSGYTF
clone_size: -; v_call: TRBV13; j_call: TRBJ1-1; cdr3_aa: CASSLMRGQGAFF
clone_size: -; v_call: TRBV10-3; j_call: TRBJ1-1; cdr3_aa: CAGAGPNTEAFF
clone_size: many; v_call: TRBV10-1; j_call: TRBJ2-1; cdr3_aa: CASSESRTSGINKQFF
clone_size: -; v_call: TRBV2; j_call: TRBJ2-1; cdr3_aa: CASSVPGLAVNEQFF
clone_size: many; v_call: TRBV5-4; j_call: TRBJ2-2; cdr3_aa: CAKGPTNTGELFF
clone_size: -; v_call: TRBV6-6; j_call: TRBJ2-5; cdr3_aa: CASSYRTGTTETQYF
clone_size: -; v_call: TRBV4-2; j_call: TRBJ1-6; cdr3_aa: CASSRPGTSLHF
clone_size: -; v_call: TRBV5-1; j_call: TRBJ1-1; cdr3_aa: CASSPWQRAEAFF
clone_size: -; v_call: TRBV7-9; j_call: TRBJ2-7; cdr3_aa: CASSLRTGDEQYF
clone_size: -; v_call: TRBV5-1; j_call: TRBJ1-6; cdr3_aa: CASSRLPGQALPGVHF
clone_size: -; v_call: TRBV28; j_call: TRBJ2-7; cdr3_aa: CASSPPGWASNEQYF
clone_size: -; v_call: TRBV30; j_call: TRBJ1-4; cdr3_aa: CASEEGGGEKLFF
clone_size: -; v_call: TRBV7-3; j_call: TRBJ2-3; cdr3_aa: CASSLSGGTSSFDTQYF
clone_size: -; v_call: TRBV7-2; j_call: TRBJ2-5; cdr3_aa: CASSLARGTKTQYF
clone_size: -; v_call: TRBV19; j_call: TRBJ1-2; cdr3_aa: CATRETDLPGYTF
clone_size: -; v_call: TRBV6-5; j_call: TRBJ1-6; cdr3_aa: CASTGGYNSPLHF
clone_size: -; v_call: TRBV5-1; j_call: TRBJ2-5; cdr3_aa: CASSLEGGRAETQYF
clone_size: -; v_call: TRBV5-6; j_call: TRBJ1-5; cdr3_aa: CASSLSNQPQHF
clone_size: -; v_call: TRBV10-1; j_call: TRBJ2-5; cdr3_aa: CASSERGGKTQYF
clone_size: few; v_call: TRBV30; j_call: TRBJ1-3; cdr3_aa: CAWSVLGNTIYF
clone_size: -; v_call: TRBV6-1; j_call: TRBJ1-1; cdr3_aa: CASKGGTGNTEAFF
clone_size: few; v_call: TRBV7-3; j_call: TRBJ1-2; cdr3_aa: CASSLNPGPPTSGYTF
clone_size: -; v_call: TRBV7-8; j_call: TRBJ2-1; cdr3_aa: CASISGIPGLAGINEQFF
clone_size: -; v_call: TRBV11-2; j_call: TRBJ2-2; cdr3_aa: CASSLVMNTGELFF
clone_size: -; v_call: TRBV2; j_call: TRBJ1-2; cdr3_aa: CASSGWGTNYGYTF